The 4 T cell receptor beta chains below come from one sample, sequenced in a study of blood T cell repertoires in COVID-19. Measured with immunoSEQ multiplex PCR; TCRdb has only the in-frame clones, and not every one. The sample holds 250,000 to 350,000 clones; 90% are singletons and the top ten take roughly 2.6%. Sequencing was performed on PBMCs or T cells enriched from blood (not recorded which). These receptors were taken from a man aged 55 to 70 who had recovered from COVID-19.

For the CDR3, the DNA is TGTGCCTGGAGTGTTTACAGGGAATATGGCTACACCTTC. Translation: CAWSVYREYGYTF. The chain is built from TRBV30 and TRBJ1-2; a weak D match, TRBD1 (6 bases). The CDR3 is 13 amino acids. Trimming removed 0 bases from V and 5 bases from J, with 10 bases in between. The germline gives CDR1 GTSNPN, CDR2 SVGIG (reference sequence).

The chain combines TRBV6-4 with TRBJ2-1; 14 bases align to TRBD2. The V segment lost 6 bases and the J segment 9 bases; nucleotides outside the gene matches: 13. This CDR3 is built from 17 residues. CDR1 and CDR2 from the germline V gene are MRHNA and SNTAGT. The CDR3 loop is CASSAVPTSGGAGEQFF. CDR3 DNA sequence: TGTGCCAGCAGCGCCGTGCCGACTAGCGGGGGGGCCGGTGAGCAGTTCTTC.

The J gene is TRBJ2-7, the V gene TRBV5-1; 7 nucleotides line up with TRBD1. The CDR3 covers 15 residues. Germline V gene data show CDR1 as SGHRS and CDR2 as YFSETQ. V was pared by 0 bases and J by 5 bases, with 8 bases of the junction left unmatched. CDR3 coding DNA: TGCGCCAGCAGCTTGGCCCGGCAGGGGGTTCACGAGCAGTACTTC. It codes for CASSLARQGVHEQYF.

V usage is TRBV7-3 and J usage is TRBJ2-7, with TRBD1 as a possible D gene (5 bases). The CDR3 extends over 13 amino acids. The V gene lost 8 bases and the J gene lost 5 bases, with 16 bases spanning the gap. Germline lookup yields CDR1 SGHTA and CDR2 FQGTGA. The CDR3 protein is CASAGQTGDEQYF. The CDR3 nucleotides read TGTGCCAGCGCAGGACAAACAGGTGACGAGCAGTACTTC.